This TCR beta chain was sequenced during a study of blood T cell repertoires in COVID-19. Overall study context: The United States, Italy and Spain were the sources of the acute and convalescent COVID-19 samples. Sample material is recorded as cDNA or gDNA derived from T cells, B-cell-depleted T cells, or PBMCs.

During active infection, Seattle patients enrolled and were then monitored through disease. Germline V gives CDR1 SGHDT, CDR2 YYEEEE. This CDR3 comprises 15 residues. The junction had 11 bases not matched to a gene; V was cut back by 6 bases and J by 9 bases. Authors' data handling: Nucleated cell number was recorded as an estimate derived from reference gene primer amplification. Sequencing used immunoSEQ multiplex PCR; TCRdb keeps in-frame clones, though not all of them. V and J calls and clone size are as listed in that table; D and trimming were resolved from the DNA. The sample includes a few hundred thousand clones, about 91% of them seen just once.

The genes are TRBV5-6 and TRBJ1-6; TRBD1 aligns across 8 bases. This sequence was found in a woman aged 25 to 39 with COVID-19, enrolled during active disease. The sequencing sample was made of peripheral blood. DNA of the CDR3: TGTGCCAGCACCACCGTGGACAGGGTGGGTTCACCCCTCCACTTT. It specifies CASTTVDRVGSPLHF.